This T cell receptor beta chain was profiled in a study of CD8 T cells in Susac syndrome. This CDR3 has 14 residues. The germline V gene encodes CDR1 DFQATT and CDR2 SNEGSKA (reference sequence). The junction had 11 bases not matched to a gene; V was cut back by 5 bases and J by 11 bases. TCR beta sequences were obtained from blood CD8+ and CD4+ T cells. TEMRA cells were enriched by FACS, and CD4+ and CD8+ T cells were negatively isolated. Reverse transcription of about 0.5 to 1 ug RNA used random hexamers. Amplification of TCR beta CDR3 was carried out by immunoSEQ multiplex PCR, which covered 54 Vbeta and 13 Jbeta segments. In TCRdb, the immunoSEQ multiplex PCR reads were re-called with MiXCR into one record per CDR3 protein. This sample carries approximately 200,000 distinct CDR3 sequences, approximately 95% of them seen once, and the ten largest clones take approximately 0.08%. This clonotype has just one count.

This clonotype was obtained from a human donor with multiple sclerosis. The rearrangement uses TRBV20-1 and TRBJ2-5, with 13 bases that match TRBD2. Sequencing was carried out using CD4+ T cells from PBMCs. CDR3 DNA: TGCAGTGCTTTGCCTGGACTAGCGGGGGACACGCAGTACTTC. Protein sequence: CSALPGLAGDTQYF.